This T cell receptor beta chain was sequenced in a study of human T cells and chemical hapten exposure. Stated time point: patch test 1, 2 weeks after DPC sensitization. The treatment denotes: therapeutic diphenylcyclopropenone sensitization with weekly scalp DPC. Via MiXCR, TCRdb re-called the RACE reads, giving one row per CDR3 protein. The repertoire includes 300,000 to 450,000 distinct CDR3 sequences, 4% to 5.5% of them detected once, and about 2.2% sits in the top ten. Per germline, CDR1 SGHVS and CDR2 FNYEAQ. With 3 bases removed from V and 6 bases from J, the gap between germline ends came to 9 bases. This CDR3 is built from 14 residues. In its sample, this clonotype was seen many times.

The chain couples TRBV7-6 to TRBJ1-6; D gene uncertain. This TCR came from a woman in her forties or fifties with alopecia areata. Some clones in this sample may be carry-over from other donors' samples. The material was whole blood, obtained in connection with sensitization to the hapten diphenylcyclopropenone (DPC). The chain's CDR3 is CASSFAALNSPLHF. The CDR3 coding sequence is TGTGCCAGCAGCTTCGCAGCACTTAATTCACCCCTCCACTTT.